This T cell receptor beta chain is from a study of shared clonotypes between healthy human individuals. Study-level findings and limits: Clonotype sharing among donors was expected to depend on sequencing depth.

Each of the donors was a healthy adult who was HIV-negative and had not had a recent acute infection or vaccination. V was clipped by 2 bases and J by 8 bases; unmatched bases: 6. The CDR3 length is 14 residues. Germline V gene data show CDR1 as LNHDA and CDR2 as SQIVND (reference sequence). Once extracted for a subset, genomic DNA was divided evenly among several immunoSEQ plates. Sequenced by immunoSEQ multiplex PCR; TCRdb stores in-frame clones only, minus some. The sample lists about 490,000 clones; around 80% were seen once. Concerning this clone: The antigen remains unidentified.

The chain couples TRBV19 to TRBJ1-2; 9 bases map to TRBD1. The sequencing input was PBMCs. The clonotype was recovered from a woman between 40 and 50 years old in good health. Some clones in this sample may be carry-over from other donors' samples. DNA of the CDR3: TGTGCCAGTAGTATACCAGGACAGGGGAAGGGCTACACCTTC. Its protein product is CASSIPGQGKGYTF.